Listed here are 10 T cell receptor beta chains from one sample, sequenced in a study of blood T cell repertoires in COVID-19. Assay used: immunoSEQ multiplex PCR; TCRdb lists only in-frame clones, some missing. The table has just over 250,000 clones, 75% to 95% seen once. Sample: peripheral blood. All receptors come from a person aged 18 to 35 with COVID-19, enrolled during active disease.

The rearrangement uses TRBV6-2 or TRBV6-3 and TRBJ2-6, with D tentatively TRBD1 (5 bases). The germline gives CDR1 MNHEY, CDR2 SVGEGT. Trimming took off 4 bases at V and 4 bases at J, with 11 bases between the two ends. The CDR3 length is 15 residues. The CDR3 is CASSSRVSGANVLTF. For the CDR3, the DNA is TGTGCCAGCAGTTCCAGGGTCTCCGGGGCCAACGTCCTGACTTTC.

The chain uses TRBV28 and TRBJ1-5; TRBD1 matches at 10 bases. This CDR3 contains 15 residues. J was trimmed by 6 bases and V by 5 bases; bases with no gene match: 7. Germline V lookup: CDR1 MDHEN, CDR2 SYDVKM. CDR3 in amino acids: CASSPGQGVGQPQHF. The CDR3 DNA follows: TGTGCCAGCAGTCCCGGACAGGGGGTAGGTCAGCCCCAGCATTTT.

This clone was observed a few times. The CDR3 DNA follows: TGTGCCAGCAGCTGGGGACTAGCGGCTAGCACAGATACGCAGTATTTT. Translation: CASSWGLAASTDTQYF. The genes are TRBV7-9 and TRBJ2-3, with 11 bases identical to TRBD2. The trim removed 4 bases at V and 0 bases at J, leaving 3 bases unmatched. The CDR3 extends over 16 amino acids. The germline CDR1 and CDR2 sequences are SEHNR and FQNEAQ (reference sequence).

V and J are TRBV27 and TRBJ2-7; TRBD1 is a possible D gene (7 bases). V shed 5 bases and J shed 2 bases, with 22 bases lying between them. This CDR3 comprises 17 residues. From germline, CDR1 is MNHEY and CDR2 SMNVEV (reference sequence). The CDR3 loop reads CASSPESRQGGAYEQYF. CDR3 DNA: TGTGCCAGCAGTCCCGAATCTCGACAGGGAGGCGCCTACGAGCAGTACTTC.

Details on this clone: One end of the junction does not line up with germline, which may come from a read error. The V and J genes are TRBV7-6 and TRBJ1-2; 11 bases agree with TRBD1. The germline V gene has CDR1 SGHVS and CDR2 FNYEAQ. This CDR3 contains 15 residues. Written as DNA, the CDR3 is TGTGCCAGCAGCTTAAGAGGGGGACAGGGGGGAGACTTAGCCTTC. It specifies CASSLRGGQGGDLAF.

CDR3 in amino acids: CASSFPLAGGHFWYEQYF. The CDR3 DNA follows: TGTGCCAGCAGCTTTCCCTTAGCGGGAGGGCATTTTTGGTACGAGCAGTACTTC. This chain uses TRBV2 with TRBJ2-7; 11 bases line up with TRBD2. Germline V gene data show CDR1 as SNHLY and CDR2 as FYNNEI. Unmatched junction bases numbered 17, after V lost 6 bases and J lost 4 bases. The CDR3 is 18 residues long.

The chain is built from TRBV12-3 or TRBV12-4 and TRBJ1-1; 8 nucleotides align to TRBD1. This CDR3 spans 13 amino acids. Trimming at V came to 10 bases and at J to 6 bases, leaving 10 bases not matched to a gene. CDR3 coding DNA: TGTGCCAACACCCCTAACAGGGGGTCTGAAGCTTTCTTT. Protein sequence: CANTPNRGSEAFF.

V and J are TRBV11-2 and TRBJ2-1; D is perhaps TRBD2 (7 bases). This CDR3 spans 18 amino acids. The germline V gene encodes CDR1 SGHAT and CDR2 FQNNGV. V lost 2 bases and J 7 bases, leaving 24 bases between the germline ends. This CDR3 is CASSLRWSGGAVANEQFF. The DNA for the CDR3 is TGTGCCAGCAGCTTAAGGTGGAGTGGGGGGGCGGTTGCGAATGAGCAGTTCTTC.

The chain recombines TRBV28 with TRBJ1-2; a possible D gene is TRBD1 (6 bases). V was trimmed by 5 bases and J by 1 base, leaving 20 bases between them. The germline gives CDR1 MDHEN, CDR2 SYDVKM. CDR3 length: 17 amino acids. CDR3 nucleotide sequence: TGTGCCAGCAGTATAATGGCTCGGGACAACTTTAACTATGGCTACACCTTC. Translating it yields CASSIMARDNFNYGYTF.

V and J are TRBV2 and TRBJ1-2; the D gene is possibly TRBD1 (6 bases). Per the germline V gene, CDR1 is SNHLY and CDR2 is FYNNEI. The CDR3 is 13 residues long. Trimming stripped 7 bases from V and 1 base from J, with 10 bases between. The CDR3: CASTRQVNYGYTF. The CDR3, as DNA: TGTGCCAGCACCCGACAGGTTAACTATGGCTACACCTTC. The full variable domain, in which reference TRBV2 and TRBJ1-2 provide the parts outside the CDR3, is EPEVTQTPSHQVTQMGQEVILRCVPISNHLYFYWYRQILGQKVEFLVSFYNNEISEKSEIFDDQFSVERPDGSNFTLKIRSTKLEDSAMYFCASTRQVNYGYTFGSGTRLTVV.